The entry that follows covers one T cell receptor beta chain sequence. No antigen is known for it. The sample holds no much larger clone one base away, and base qualities are not on file. Participants in the prospective study were aged roughly 18 to 100 years, lived in 20 to 30 United States geographic areas, and enrolled through a virtual design. In the prospective study, participants were assigned to cohorts based on the clinical history participants reported in a screening survey and a study questionnaire. Each participant in the prospective study had whole blood, serum and a nasopharyngeal or oropharyngeal swab collected by mobile phlebotomists. Participants in the prospective study had the option to provide additional blood draws and questionnaires over a roughly 2-month period. Prospective study blood samples were shipped either frozen or at room temperature before DNA extraction. This specimen belongs to a study of blood T cell repertoires in COVID-19 (TCRdb year 2020). Study-wide context: Samples covering the acute and convalescent phases of COVID-19 were provided by collaborators in the United States, Italy and Spain. A freely available public database, intended as a resource for researchers studying the immune response to SARS-CoV-2, is where the repertoires were released. The sample metadata nearly always contained a de-identified subject ID, COVID-19 status, age in years and sex. Where HLA class I and class II types were available, the types were taken from metadata supplied by the sample provider, not from assay-based typing. The samples were drawn from the first 160 participants of the ongoing ImmuneRACE study and from over 950 subjects provided by 6 global collaborators. The dataset comprised deeply sampled blood TCRbeta repertoires from subjects exposed to, actively infected with, or recovered from COVID-19. The prospective study material was composed of cDNA or gDNA derived from T cells, B-cell-depleted T cells, or PBMCs. Findings and caveats that apply to the study as a whole: Clinical and demographic metadata were provided uncurated, with the amount varying by source and participant.

According to the germline V gene, CDR1 reads LGHNA and CDR2 reads YSLEER. From cysteine to phenylalanine, the CDR3 is 15 amino acids long. The retained sequence is limited to the CDR3, 45 bases, with the frame set at the first base. The junction shows trimming of 3 bases on V and 5 bases on J, and the gene matches do not reach 2 bases of it. TCRbeta CDR3 regions were amplified from genomic DNA using the immunoSEQ Assay, a bias-controlled multiplex PCR. Turning to the authors' computational methods: The number of nucleated cells in each sample was estimated from the amplification of reference gene primers within the assay. To quantify the absolute abundance of each unique TCRbeta CDR3 rearrangement, sequence reads were collapsed and filtered. For each sample, productive Simpson clonality was calculated by taking the square root of Simpson's diversity index across productive rearrangements. Held by TCRdb, this immuneACCESS table contains in-frame sequences only and omits some clones. Under half of the omission traces to an unresolved V gene where checked; the cause of the rest is unknown. V, J and clone size were drawn from that table, and D and trimming were deduced from the DNA. The sample table contains 140,000 to 150,000 clones; only one count was recorded for around 87% of them. The leading ten clones occupy 1.2% of the sample.

Sequenced sample: PBMCs or T cells enriched from blood (not recorded which). The receptor was isolated from a woman in her 30s with acute COVID-19. The rearrangement joined TRBV4-3 to TRBJ2-5, with 14 junctional bases fitting TRBD2. For the CDR3, the sequence is CASSQGTSGSETQYF. The nucleotide sequence reads as follows: TGCGCCAGCAGCCAGGGGACTAGCGGGAGTGAGACCCAGTACTTC.